A single sample is the source of the 19 T cell receptor beta chains below, sequenced in a study of vaccination and CD4 T cells after COVID-19. No antigen is known for these receptors. Sequence data for DNA of cultured CD4+ T cells were generated by the Oncomine TCR Beta short-read assay. One entry per CDR3 protein, called by TCRdb with MiXCR from the PCR reads. The sample contains about 14,000 distinct CDR3 sequences, less than 60% of which appear only once. Treatment noted: roughly 11-day PBMC culture with coronavirus spike peptide pools or control peptides (ViraFEST assay). The sequencing input was CD4+ T cells from blood, cultured in vitro. These receptors all come from a human donor who had recovered from COVID-19.

The V call is TRBV20-1, the J call TRBJ2-5; 10 nucleotides align to TRBD2. Trimming cost V 1 base and J 7 bases; bases outside gene matches: 6. The CDR3 totals 14 residues. The V gene's germline CDR1 is DFQATT and CDR2 SNEGSKA (reference sequence). Here the CDR3 DNA reads TGCAGTGCTAGAGTGCTAGCGGGAGAATGGACCCAGTACTTC. Translated, it gives CSARVLAGEWTQYF.

The V call is TRBV27, the J call TRBJ1-2; perhaps TRBD1 as D (6 bases). CDR1 and CDR2 from the germline V gene are MNHEY and SMNVEV (reference sequence). V shed 7 bases and J shed 7 bases, with 13 bases lying between them. The CDR3 extends over 12 amino acids. The CDR3 bases are TGTGCCAGCAAAACAGGGTGGGGTGGCTACACCTTC. Translated: CASKTGWGGYTF.

This chain links TRBV5-1 with TRBJ2-3, with 12 nucleotides matching TRBD2. CDR1 is SGHRS and CDR2 is YFSETQ in the germline V gene. The CDR3 loop spans 16 amino acids. With 3 bases clipped from V and 4 bases from J, the junction kept 6 bases outside the gene matches. CDR3 DNA: TGCGCCAGCAGCTCGACTAGCGGGGGAGGAGCAGATACGCAGTATTTT. It is translated as CASSSTSGGGADTQYF.

The rearrangement joins TRBV27 to TRBJ1-2; 7 nucleotides align to TRBD1. CDR1 is MNHEY and CDR2 is SMNVEV in the germline V gene (reference sequence). V shed 5 bases, J shed 4 bases, and the junction held 7 bases outside the gene matches. There are 14 residues in the CDR3. In DNA, the CDR3 is TGTGCCAGCAGTCGAAGGGACAGCTCCTATGGCTACACCTTC. It yields the protein CASSRRDSSYGYTF.

The rearrangement links TRBV28 to TRBJ2-3; tentative D call: TRBD2 (6 bases). V was pared by 7 bases and J by 3 bases, with 17 bases between. Germline V gives CDR1 MDHEN, CDR2 SYDVKM. The CDR3 consists of 15 residues. The DNA for the CDR3 is TGTGCCAGCAAAGGATGGGGGAGGAGGACAGATACGCAGTATTTT. It translates to CASKGWGRRTDTQYF.

This chain uses TRBV5-4 with TRBJ2-7; D gene unclear. This CDR3 is built from 13 residues. V was pared by 2 bases and J by 1 base, with 7 bases between. Germline V gives CDR1 SGHNT, CDR2 YYREEE (reference sequence). CDR3 sequence (DNA): TGTGCCAGCAGCTTTCCGGGTTCCTACGAGCAGTACTTC. Protein: CASSFPGSYEQYF.

J is TRBJ2-5 and V is TRBV7-9; TRBD2 agrees at 7 bases. This CDR3 spans 15 amino acids. After removal of 5 bases from V and 7 bases from J, the junction contained 13 bases not matched to a gene. Per the germline V gene, CDR1 is SEHNR and CDR2 is FQNEAQ (reference sequence). This chain's CDR3 is CASSHPTSRVGTQYF. DNA for the CDR3: TGTGCCAGCAGCCACCCGACTAGCAGGGTTGGGACCCAGTACTTC.

This clonotype was counted only a few times. J is TRBJ1-2 and V is TRBV6-1; D perhaps matches TRBD1 (5 bases). The V end was cut by 6 bases, the J end by 1 base, with 15 bases between. Germline V lookup: CDR1 MNHNS, CDR2 SASEGT. CDR3 length equals 15 residues. This chain's CDR3 is CASRPGFPNNYGYTF. The CDR3, as DNA: TGTGCCAGCAGACCAGGGTTTCCGAATAACTATGGCTACACCTTC.

The genes are TRBV7-8 and TRBJ1-1; TRBD1 matches 9 bases. CDR1 SGHVS and CDR2 FQNEAQ come from the germline V gene. CDR3 size: 15 residues. Unmatched junction bases numbered 7, after V lost 2 bases and J lost 6 bases. The CDR3 spells CASSLRTGEWAEAFF. In DNA, the CDR3 is TGTGCCAGCAGCTTACGGACAGGGGAGTGGGCTGAAGCTTTCTTT.

This clonotype was counted between two and nine times. This chain connects TRBV20-1 to TRBJ1-2; 8 bases agree with TRBD1. The CDR3 is 14 amino acids. V lost 6 bases, J lost 4 bases, and 10 bases stayed unmatched. CDR1 is DFQATT and CDR2 is SNEGSKA in the germline V gene (reference sequence). The CDR3 spells CSAYPQGAGYGYTF. In DNA, the CDR3 is TGCAGTGCATACCCTCAGGGGGCTGGCTATGGCTACACCTTC.

This clonotype came up a few times. The genes are TRBV6-2 or TRBV6-3 and TRBJ1-1; D gene unclear. The germline V and J ends were trimmed by 2 bases and 1 base, with 5 bases remaining between them. Germline V gene data show CDR1 as MNHEY and CDR2 as SVGEGT. This CDR3 region has 13 residues. Here the CDR3 DNA reads TGTGCCAGCAGTTACACTGAGAACACTGAAGCTTTCTTT. Translation: CASSYTENTEAFF.

The chain carries TRBV11-2 and TRBJ2-2; D is ambiguous. Trimming stripped 0 bases from V and 5 bases from J, with 4 bases between. Germline assignment: CDR1 SGHAT and CDR2 FQNNGV. The CDR3 has 13 amino acids. The CDR3 nucleotides read TGTGCCAGCAGCTTAGAAAGGACCGGGGAGCTGTTTTTT. As protein: CASSLERTGELFF.

The J gene is TRBJ1-6, the V gene TRBV9, with D unclear. V shed 5 bases and J shed 0 bases, with 12 bases lying between them. Per the germline V gene, CDR1 is SGDLS and CDR2 is YYNGEE. The CDR3 contains 16 residues. CDR3 sequence (DNA): TGTGCCAGCAGTGCAGCGATAGACTCCTATAATTCACCCCTCCACTTT. Translation gives CASSAAIDSYNSPLHF.

This chain links TRBV11-2 with TRBJ2-3; perhaps TRBD2 as D (6 bases). Trimming stripped 3 bases from V and 0 bases from J, with 10 bases between. This CDR3 contains 15 residues. Per the germline V gene, CDR1 is SGHAT and CDR2 is FQNNGV. Here the CDR3 DNA reads TGTGCCAGCAGCTTGAAGGGAGGTAGCACAGATACGCAGTATTTT. It codes for CASSLKGGSTDTQYF.

The chain carries TRBV11-2 and TRBJ2-3; D tentatively fits TRBD1 or TRBD2 (5 bases each). Trimming shortened V by 5 bases and J by 4 bases, and 16 bases separated the two germline ends. The V gene's germline CDR1 is SGHAT and CDR2 FQNNGV. This CDR3 has 15 amino acids. The CDR3 DNA sequence: TGTGCCAGCAGCCCCCGGGGCGATAGCGCAGATACGCAGTATTTT. Amino acid sequence: CASSPRGDSADTQYF.

The CDR3 is CSASPGYEQYF. In DNA, the CDR3 is TGCAGTGCTAGTCCTGGGTACGAGCAGTACTTC. This chain uses TRBV20-1 with TRBJ2-7; D uncertain. Germline-derived CDR1 and CDR2 are DFQATT and SNEGSKA (reference sequence). CDR3 size: 11 residues. V gave up 3 bases and J gave up 4 bases, with 7 bases separating them.

The CDR3 here is CASSSRNTEAFF. The CDR3 nucleotides are TGTGCCAGTAGTAGCCGTAACACTGAAGCTTTCTTT. The V gene is TRBV19, the J gene TRBJ1-1; D is unresolved. This CDR3 spans 12 amino acids. CDR1 LNHDA and CDR2 SQIVND come from the germline V gene (reference sequence). V shed 4 bases and J shed 2 bases, with 5 bases lying between them.

The DNA for the CDR3 is TGTGCCAGCGGACAGGCGACAGGGGGCTGGGGCAATCAGCCCCAGCATTTT. Its translation is CASGQATGGWGNQPQHF. The chain is built from TRBV6-1 and TRBJ1-5; 10 bases line up with TRBD1. Germline V gene data show CDR1 as MNHNS and CDR2 as SASEGT. This CDR3 contains 17 residues. V was clipped by 8 bases and J by 2 bases; unmatched bases: 12.

The V call is TRBV7-6, the J call TRBJ2-1, with 11 bases fitting TRBD2. Trimming removed 4 bases from V and 9 bases from J; junction bases left unmatched: 2. The CDR3 is made up of 13 amino acids. Germline loops: CDR1 SGHVS, CDR2 FNYEAQ. The CDR3 bases are TGTGCCAGCAGCTGGCTAGCGGGAGGTGAGCAGTTCTTC. Its protein is CASSWLAGGEQFF.